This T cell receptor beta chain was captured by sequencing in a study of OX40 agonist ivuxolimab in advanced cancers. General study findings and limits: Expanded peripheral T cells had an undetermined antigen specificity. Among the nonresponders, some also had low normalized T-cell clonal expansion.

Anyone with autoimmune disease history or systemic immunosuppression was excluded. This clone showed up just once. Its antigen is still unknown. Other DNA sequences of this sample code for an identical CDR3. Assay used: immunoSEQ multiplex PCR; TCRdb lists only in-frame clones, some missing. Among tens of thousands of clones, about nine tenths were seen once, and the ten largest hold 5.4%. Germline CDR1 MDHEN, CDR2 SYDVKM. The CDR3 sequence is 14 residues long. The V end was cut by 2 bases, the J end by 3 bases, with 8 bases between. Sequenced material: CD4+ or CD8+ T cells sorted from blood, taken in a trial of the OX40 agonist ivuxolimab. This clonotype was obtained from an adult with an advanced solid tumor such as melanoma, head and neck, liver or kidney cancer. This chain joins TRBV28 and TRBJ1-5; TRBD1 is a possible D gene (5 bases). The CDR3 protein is CASSLTGHNQPQHF. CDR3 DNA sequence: TGTGCCAGCAGTTTAACAGGCCACAATCAGCCCCAGCATTTT.